Only a few counts were recorded for the clone carrying this T cell receptor (beta chain). This entry belongs to a study of beta chain features in type 1 diabetes. The authors sorted CD4+ naive, central memory, regulatory and stem cell-like memory cells via CD45RO/CCR7/CD25/CD127/CD95/CD27. V was clipped by 7 bases and J by 3 bases, with 23 bases between them. Germline CDR1 reads SGDLS; CDR2 reads YYNGEE. This CDR3 has 17 amino acids. Reverse transcribing all isolated RNA meant expressed TCRB transcripts were sequenced. Generated by immunoSEQ multiplex PCR, the TCRdb table keeps only in-frame clones and is missing some. Seen here are some 500,000 clones, about an eighth observed once, and the top ten hold about 0.045%.

This sequence joins TRBV9 and TRBJ1-5, with D uncertain. Sample: naive CD4+ T cells from blood. The TCR originated in a woman younger than 35 in good health. CDR3 sequence: CASVGYLRERVNQPQHF. The CDR3 DNA sequence: TGTGCCAGCGTCGGGTATCTTAGGGAGCGAGTCAATCAGCCCCAGCATTTT.